Listed below are T cell receptor beta chains from one sample, sequenced in a study of brain T cells in children with intractable seizures. Clones were read by immunoSEQ multiplex PCR, and TCRdb kept only the in-frame ones, dropping some. The sample lists around 38,000 clones, 90% seen once, with approximately 6% in the top ten. Specimen: peripheral blood, collected at surgery. The receptor set was obtained from a girl aged 2-10 years with tuberous sclerosis and intractable seizures. CDR3s include the opening cysteine and the closing phenylalanine or tryptophan. D genes are given only for firm matches. Size values are once, few and many counts, or a class for expanded clones, and some rows have none.

DNA,CDR3,length,D,size,J,V
TGTGCCAGCAGTTACCGGACTAGCGGGGGCACAGATACGCAGTATTTT,CASSYRTSGGTDTQYF,16,TRBD2,-,TRBJ2-3,TRBV2
TGTGCCAGCAGCCATCGACACAATGAGCAGTTCTTC,CASSHRHNEQFF,12,-,-,TRBJ2-1,TRBV3-1/TRBV3-2
TGTGCCAGCAGTCTAAAGCGGGGGGGAACCGGGGAGCTGTTTTTT,CASSLKRGGTGELFF,15,TRBD2,-,TRBJ2-2,TRBV6-5
TGTGCCAGCAGCGTAGAGGGAGCCGACTACGAGCAGTACTTC,CASSVEGADYEQYF,14,-,few,TRBJ2-7,TRBV9
TGTGCCTCAGACGGAACGACATCCTACGAGCAGTACTTC,CASDGTTSYEQYF,13,-,-,TRBJ2-7,TRBV19
TGTGCCAGCAGTTTTAGCGCCACCGGGGAGCTGTTTTTT,CASSFSATGELFF,13,-,-,TRBJ2-2,TRBV6-6
TGTGCCAGCAGCCAAGCGGCTAGTAGGAGGGATACGCAGTATTTT,CASSQAASRRDTQYF,15,-,-,TRBJ2-3,TRBV4-2
TGTGCCAGCAGTCCACAGGGGGAGAGCACAGATACGCAGTATTTT,CASSPQGESTDTQYF,15,TRBD1,medium-sized,TRBJ2-3,TRBV28
TGTGCCAGCAGTTTAAGCCCCGGGACTCGGGAAAAACTGTTTTTT,CASSLSPGTREKLFF,15,-,-,TRBJ1-4,TRBV27
TGTGCCAGCAGTGACGATCAGCCCCAGCATTTT,CASSDDQPQHF,11,-,-,TRBJ1-5,TRBV6-1
TGTGCCAGCAGTTACTCCCCCCCCTCTCCGGTGGGTAAACTGTTTTTT,CASSYSPPSPVGKLFF,16,-,-,TRBJ1-4,TRBV6-6
TGTGCCACCAGTATGATTACTCGGCCTAACTATGGCTACACCTTC,CATSMITRPNYGYTF,15,-,-,TRBJ1-2,TRBV15
TGTGCCAGCAGCGTGGGGACAGGGACCTACGAGCAGTACTTC,CASSVGTGTYEQYF,14,TRBD1,-,TRBJ2-7,TRBV9
TGTGCCAGCAGTGGACAGCTTGCCTCCTACAATGAGCAGTTCTTC,CASSGQLASYNEQFF,15,-,-,TRBJ2-1,TRBV2
TGTGCCAGCAGTTACTCGGACTCAACGAACACTGAAGCTTTCTTT,CASSYSDSTNTEAFF,15,-,-,TRBJ1-1,TRBV6-5
TGTGCCAGCAGCACGGTCCGGGGGACAGGGGCCTACGAGCAGTACTTC,CASSTVRGTGAYEQYF,16,TRBD1,few,TRBJ2-7,TRBV11-2
TGTGCCACCAGCGGTAGACAGCCGTACCAAGAGACCCAGTACTTC,CATSGRQPYQETQYF,15,-,-,TRBJ2-5,TRBV15
TGTGCCAGCAGGGGAAACTCCCGAGGCTATGGCTACACCTTC,CASRGNSRGYGYTF,14,-,-,TRBJ1-2,TRBV6-5
TGTGCCAGCAGTGAGTGGCAGGGTCTAGAAGGCTACACCTTC,CASSEWQGLEGYTF,14,-,-,TRBJ1-2,TRBV2
TGTGCCAGCAGTGTCTATGGGGTTAATAGCGGGGGAAATTTCCAGTACTTC,CASSVYGVNSGGNFQYF,17,TRBD2,-,TRBJ2-5,TRBV6-1
TGTGCCAGCAGTTACGACAGGGGGCCCTACAATGAGCAGTTCTTC,CASSYDRGPYNEQFF,15,TRBD1,few,TRBJ2-1,TRBV6-5
TGTGCCAGCAGCCTACAGGGGAACACTGAAGCTTTCTTT,CASSLQGNTEAFF,13,-,-,TRBJ1-1,TRBV5-8
TGTGCCACCTCGGGGGGGGCGTCGGATACGCAGTATTTT,CATSGGASDTQYF,13,TRBD2,-,TRBJ2-3,TRBV2
TGCGCCAGCAGCTTCGGCAGGGCCACAGATACGCAGTATTTT,CASSFGRATDTQYF,14,-,-,TRBJ2-3,TRBV5-1
TGTGCCAGCAGCCAAGGGGTAACTGGCTACACCTTC,CASSQGVTGYTF,12,-,-,TRBJ1-2,TRBV7-3
TGTGCCAGCAGCCCGCATGGGCCGGTCATGACCGGGGAGCTGTTTTTT,CASSPHGPVMTGELFF,16,-,-,TRBJ2-2,TRBV7-6
TGTGCCACCCTTAGGAGGCAAGAGACCCAGTACTTC,CATLRRQETQYF,12,-,-,TRBJ2-5,TRBV27
TGTGCCAGCAGTGAGACTGGTTGGAGAGGGACCCAGTACTTC,CASSETGWRGTQYF,14,-,-,TRBJ2-5,TRBV6-1
TGTGCCACCGGGGGAGGGACAGATGTTCGATTGAACACCGGGGAGCTGTTTTTT,CATGGGTDVRLNTGELFF,18,-,-,TRBJ2-2,TRBV24-1
TGTGCCAGCAGCGCTCAGGGGGCTGGGGCCAACGTCCTGACTTTC,CASSAQGAGANVLTF,15,TRBD1,-,TRBJ2-6,TRBV9
TGCGCCAGCAGCCAAGCGGGACAGGGGAATGATGAGCAGTTCTTC,CASSQAGQGNDEQFF,15,TRBD1,few,TRBJ2-1,TRBV4-1
TGTGCCAGCAAATCCAGACAGGGAGGGAACACTGAAGCTTTCTTT,CASKSRQGGNTEAFF,15,TRBD1,-,TRBJ1-1,TRBV7-9
TGTGCCAGCAGTCTCTATGTCCCTACGCAGTATTTT,CASSLYVPTQYF,12,-,once,TRBJ2-3,TRBV2
TGTGCCACCAGTGAGGGTGGGACAGGGTATCAGCCCCAGCATTTT,CATSEGGTGYQPQHF,15,TRBD1,-,TRBJ1-5,TRBV24-1
TGTGCCAGCAGAGATTCGGGCCGTCCGCCCACTGAAGCTTTCTTT,CASRDSGRPPTEAFF,15,-,-,TRBJ1-1,TRBV11-2
TGTGCCAGCAGTGTCACGGGTACCGGGGAGCTGTTTTTT,CASSVTGTGELFF,13,-,-,TRBJ2-2,TRBV2
TGCGCCAGCAGCCCGATCGGGACTAGCGGGGGGGCCAGGGAGACCCAGTACTTC,CASSPIGTSGGARETQYF,18,TRBD2,-,TRBJ2-5,TRBV4-1
TGTGCCAGCAGTACGAGAGACAGGAACTTTAATCAGCCCCAGCATTTT,CASSTRDRNFNQPQHF,16,-,-,TRBJ1-5,TRBV6-2/TRBV6-3
TGTGCCAGCAGCCAGGGTACTAGGCCAGATACGCAGTATTTT,CASSQGTRPDTQYF,14,-,-,TRBJ2-3,TRBV4-2
TGCGCCAGCAGCCAAGAGGTACGTGGAGGGTTCAAAGAGACCCAGTACTTC,CASSQEVRGGFKETQYF,17,-,-,TRBJ2-5,TRBV4-1
TGTGCCAGCAGTTCCCCAGGTCTTTCGCGGTTTAAGGGGCAGTTCTTC,CASSSPGLSRFKGQFF,16,-,-,TRBJ2-1,TRBV6-5
TGCAGCGCCTCGAGAGGGAACGAGCAGTACTTC,CSASRGNEQYF,11,-,-,TRBJ2-7,TRBV29-1
TGTGCCAGCAAGACCGTTGGGAACACTGAAGCTTTCTTT,CASKTVGNTEAFF,13,-,-,TRBJ1-1,TRBV12-3/TRBV12-4
TGTGCCAGCAGCTTATTAGCGACAGGGGGAAACACCATATATTTT,CASSLLATGGNTIYF,15,TRBD1,-,TRBJ1-3,TRBV7-6
TGTGCCAGCATCCTCCGAGGGGGCACAGATACGCAGTATTTT,CASILRGGTDTQYF,14,-,-,TRBJ2-3,TRBV6-5
TGCGCCAGCACGCCGGGACAGCCTCTTGAAAAACTGTTTTTT,CASTPGQPLEKLFF,14,TRBD1,-,TRBJ1-4,TRBV5-1
TGTGCCAGCCCCAGAGGGATGGGTGAAAAACTGTTTTTT,CASPRGMGEKLFF,13,-,-,TRBJ1-4,TRBV27
TGTGCCAGCAGTCTTAGCAAACCTTTCTACCTGAGCAATCAGCCCCAGCATTTT,CASSLSKPFYLSNQPQHF,18,-,few,TRBJ1-5,TRBV6-6
TGTGCCTGGAGTAGCGGGGGGGCCAATGAGCAGTTCTTC,CAWSSGGANEQFF,13,TRBD2,once,TRBJ2-1,TRBV30
TGTGCCAGTACCTCAGGACAGACGAACACTGAAGCTTTCTTT,CASTSGQTNTEAFF,14,-,-,TRBJ1-1,TRBV19
TGTGCCAGCGAGGGCAGGGTCGGTGGCTACACCTTC,CASEGRVGGYTF,12,-,-,TRBJ1-2,TRBV9
TGTGCCAGCAGCCCTTACACCGGGGAGCTGTTTTTT,CASSPYTGELFF,12,-,-,TRBJ2-2,TRBV9
TGTGCCAGCAGTCAATATCTCTTGGTTGCGGGGGATCAGCCCCAGCATTTT,CASSQYLLVAGDQPQHF,17,-,-,TRBJ1-5,TRBV6-2/TRBV6-3